These 16 T cell receptor beta chains originate from one sample sequenced in a study of T cell responses to AZD1222 COVID-19 vaccine (dated by TCRdb to the early 2020s). The sample's time point label, decoded: baseline before first vaccination. Libraries were prepared through the immunoSEQ multiplex PCR assay. TCRdb retrieved this table from immuneACCESS and kept in-frame rearrangements only. Not all clones are present; in checked studies, unresolved V genes account for under half, and no reason is known for the remainder. This sample gives some 130,000 clones in total; 85% to 90% of them show up just once. Of the sample, 20% to 25% falls within the top ten clones. The sample here was peripheral blood, taken on day 0 of AZD1222 vaccination. These receptors all come from an adult in good health.

V is TRBV6-2 or TRBV6-3 and J is TRBJ1-5; no clear D. V shed 6 bases and J shed 4 bases, with 13 bases lying between them. Germline V CDR1 and CDR2: MNHEY, SVGEGT. CDR3 length: 14 amino acids. CDR3 sequence: CASSRRTANQPQHF. CDR3 bases: TGTGCCAGCAGCCGCCGGACCGCTAATCAGCCCCAGCATTTT.

This clone was seen once. This chain connects TRBV10-3 to TRBJ2-1, with 11 bases that match TRBD2. Germline V gene lookup returns CDR1 ENHRY and CDR2 SYGVKD. Trimming cost V 8 bases and J 1 base; bases outside gene matches: 7. The CDR3 length is 16 residues. The chain's CDR3 is CAIGVAGGISYNEQFF. As DNA, the CDR3 is TGTGCCATCGGGGTAGCGGGGGGGATTTCCTACAATGAGCAGTTCTTC.

The rearrangement joins TRBV5-1 to TRBJ1-1; no firm D call. V was clipped by 6 bases and J by 2 bases, with 14 bases between them. There are 14 residues in the CDR3. CDR1 is SGHRS, CDR2 YFSETQ, per germline. The DNA of the CDR3 is TGCGCCAGCACCCCCCTGGCAGGAAACACTGAAGCTTTCTTT. It codes for CASTPLAGNTEAFF.

CDR3 nucleotides: TGTGCCAGCAGTTTTCGTCCAGGGGATCAAGAGACCCAGTACTTC. This codes for CASSFRPGDQETQYF. J is TRBJ2-5 and V is TRBV28, with D maybe TRBD1 (6 bases). The length of the CDR3 is 15 residues. Germline V lookup: CDR1 MDHEN, CDR2 SYDVKM. V was trimmed by 3 bases and J by 2 bases, leaving 13 bases between them.

The chain is built from TRBV9 and TRBJ1-1; maybe TRBD1 (5 bases). V lost 4 bases to trimming and J lost 3 bases, with 19 bases between them. CDR1 is SGDLS and CDR2 is YYNGEE in the germline V gene. This CDR3 is built from 16 residues. The CDR3 reads CASSPRGGGLDTEAFF. The CDR3 DNA is TGTGCCAGCAGCCCTCGGGGGGGAGGGTTGGACACTGAAGCTTTCTTT.

This clone showed up just once. This chain connects TRBV21-1 to TRBJ2-7; the table's D call of TRBD2 was not tested on the DNA. TRBV21-1 is shown as a pseudogene. The CDR3 covers 17 residues. CDR3 bases: TGTGCCAGCAGCAAAGGATGGAGGGAGGAGGGCTCCTACGAGCAGTACTTC. It translates to CASSKGWREEGSYEQYF.

The chain links TRBV7-2 to TRBJ2-4; TRBD1 matches at 9 bases. Germline V lookup: CDR1 SGHTA, CDR2 FQGNSA. The CDR3 runs to 13 residues. The CDR3 nucleotides are TGTGCTCCCCCGGGGGACAGGGCAAACATTCAGTACTTC. This codes for CAPPGDRANIQYF.

The gene calls are TRBV25-1 and TRBJ1-4; TRBD1 matches at 7 bases. Germline V gene data show CDR1 as MGHDK and CDR2 as SYGVNS. The ends lost 3 bases at V and 8 bases at J; junction bases unmatched: 9. The CDR3 loop spans 15 amino acids. CDR3: CASSDFGQVEEKLFF. DNA for the CDR3: TGTGCCAGCAGTGATTTTGGACAGGTGGAGGAAAAACTGTTTTTT. The full variable domain, its missing parts supplied by reference TRBV25-1 and TRBJ1-4, is EADIYQTPRYLVIGTGKKITLECSQTMGHDKMYWYQQDPGMELHLIHYSYGVNSTEKGDLSSESTVSRIRTEHFPLTLESARPSHTSQYLCASSDFGQVEEKLFFGSGTQLSVL.

V and J are TRBV5-6 and TRBJ2-6, with 9 positions matching TRBD1. Trimming at V came to 2 bases and at J to 3 bases, leaving 3 bases not matched to a gene. Germline V lookup: CDR1 SGHDT, CDR2 YYEEEE. The CDR3 is 16 residues long. DNA for the CDR3: TGTGCCAGCAGCTTAGACAGGGGGTTTGGGGCCAACGTCCTGACTTTC. This sequence encodes CASSLDRGFGANVLTF.

The chain carries TRBV6-5 and TRBJ1-4; 7 bases are shared with TRBD1. The CDR3 covers 15 residues. Germline V gene sequence: CDR1 MNHEY, CDR2 SVGAGI. With V trimmed by 1 base and J by 5 bases, 4 bases remained unmatched. CDR3 sequence reads: CASSYWPGGNEKLFF. CDR3 bases: TGTGCCAGCAGTTACTGGCCAGGGGGGAATGAAAAACTGTTTTTT.

V is TRBV7-9 and J is TRBJ1-2; the D is unclear. Germline V CDR1 and CDR2: SEHNR, FQNEAQ (reference sequence). V was trimmed by 4 bases and J by 4 bases, leaving 16 bases between them. This CDR3 comprises 15 residues. The CDR3 DNA reads as TGTGCCAGCAGCTCCTCCACCGGGATCATCTATGGCTACACCTTC. The encoded protein is CASSSSTGIIYGYTF. Full variable domain (missing parts from reference TRBV7-9 and TRBJ1-2): DTGVSQNPRHKITKRGQNVTFRCDPISEHNRLYWYRQTLGQGPEFLTYFQNEAQLEKSRLLSDRFSAERPKGSFSTLEIQRTEQGDSAMYLCASSSSTGIIYGYTFGSGTRLTVV.

This chain joins TRBV4-3 and TRBJ1-2; TRBD1 aligns across 10 bases. The CDR3 has 14 residues. Germline V CDR1 and CDR2: LGHNA, YSLEER. V shed 5 bases, J shed 5 bases, and the junction held 5 bases outside the gene matches. In DNA form, the CDR3 reads TGCGCCAGCAGCGACGGACAGGGGGGGTATGGCTACACCTTC. The encoded protein is CASSDGQGGYGYTF.

The chain couples TRBV6-4 to TRBJ2-7; D might be TRBD1 (6 bases). Looked up from germline, CDR1 is MRHNA and CDR2 is SNTAGT. The V and J ends lost 10 bases and 5 bases respectively, with 18 bases between them. This CDR3 is 13 amino acids long. The CDR3: CATYRQDKNEQYF. CDR3 nucleotide sequence: TGTGCCACCTACAGACAGGACAAGAACGAGCAGTACTTC.

The chain is built from TRBV5-1 and TRBJ1-2; perhaps TRBD1 as D (6 bases). Per germline, CDR1 SGHRS and CDR2 YFSETQ. The CDR3 runs 13 residues. The V end was cut by 0 bases, the J end by 4 bases, with 7 bases between. The CDR3 sequence: CASSLEGGYGYTF. The CDR3 DNA reads as TGCGCCAGCAGCTTGGAAGGGGGCTATGGCTACACCTTC.

The chain carries TRBV5-1 and TRBJ2-3, with 9 bases identical to TRBD1. The J segment lost 4 bases and the V segment lost 4 bases, leaving 7 bases of the junction unmatched. Germline CDR1 is SGHRS and CDR2 is YFSETQ. The CDR3 has 15 amino acids. CDR3 DNA sequence: TGCGCCAGCAGCCGGGGACAGGGTTCCCCAGATACGCAGTATTTT. Its translation is CASSRGQGSPDTQYF.

Turning to this clone: Other DNA sequences in this sample translate to the same CDR3. This chain joins TRBV9 and TRBJ2-3; 15 bases agree with TRBD2. The CDR3 has 17 amino acids. The V and J ends lost 2 bases and 0 bases, in that order; junction bases with no gene match: 1. Germline V gene data show CDR1 as SGDLS and CDR2 as YYNGEE. The CDR3 loop reads CASSVGLAGGSTDTQYF. For the CDR3, the DNA is TGTGCCAGCAGCGTTGGACTAGCGGGGGGGAGCACAGATACGCAGTATTTT.